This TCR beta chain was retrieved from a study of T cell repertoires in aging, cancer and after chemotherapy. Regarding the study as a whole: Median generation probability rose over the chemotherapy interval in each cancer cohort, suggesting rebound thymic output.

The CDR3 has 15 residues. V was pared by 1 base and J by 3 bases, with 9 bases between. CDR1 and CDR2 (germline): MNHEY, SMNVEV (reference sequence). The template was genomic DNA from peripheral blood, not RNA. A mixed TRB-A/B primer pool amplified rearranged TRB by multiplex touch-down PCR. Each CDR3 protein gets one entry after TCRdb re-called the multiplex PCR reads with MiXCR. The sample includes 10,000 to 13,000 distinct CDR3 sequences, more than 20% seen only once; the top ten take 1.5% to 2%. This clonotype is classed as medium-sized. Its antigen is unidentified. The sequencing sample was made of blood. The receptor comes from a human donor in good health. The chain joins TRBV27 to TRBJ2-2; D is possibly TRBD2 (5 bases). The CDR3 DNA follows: TGTGCCAGCAGTTTATTTCCGGAGGACACCGGGGAGCTGTTTTTT. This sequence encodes CASSLFPEDTGELFF.